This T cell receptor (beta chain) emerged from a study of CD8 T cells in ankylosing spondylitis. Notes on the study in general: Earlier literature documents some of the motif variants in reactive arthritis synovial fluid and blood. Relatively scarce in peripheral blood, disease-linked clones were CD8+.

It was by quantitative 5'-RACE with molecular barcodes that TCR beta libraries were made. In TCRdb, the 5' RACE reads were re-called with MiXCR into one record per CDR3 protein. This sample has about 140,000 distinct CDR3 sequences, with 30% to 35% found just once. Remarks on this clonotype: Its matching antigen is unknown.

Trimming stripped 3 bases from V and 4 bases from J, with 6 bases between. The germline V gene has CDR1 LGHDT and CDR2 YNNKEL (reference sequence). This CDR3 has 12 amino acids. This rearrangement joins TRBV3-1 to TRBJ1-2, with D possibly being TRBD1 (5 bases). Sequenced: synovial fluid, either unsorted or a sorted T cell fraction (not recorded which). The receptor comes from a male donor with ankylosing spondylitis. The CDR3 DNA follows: TGTGCCAGCAGCCACGGGACCTATGGCTACACCTTC. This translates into CASSHGTYGYTF.